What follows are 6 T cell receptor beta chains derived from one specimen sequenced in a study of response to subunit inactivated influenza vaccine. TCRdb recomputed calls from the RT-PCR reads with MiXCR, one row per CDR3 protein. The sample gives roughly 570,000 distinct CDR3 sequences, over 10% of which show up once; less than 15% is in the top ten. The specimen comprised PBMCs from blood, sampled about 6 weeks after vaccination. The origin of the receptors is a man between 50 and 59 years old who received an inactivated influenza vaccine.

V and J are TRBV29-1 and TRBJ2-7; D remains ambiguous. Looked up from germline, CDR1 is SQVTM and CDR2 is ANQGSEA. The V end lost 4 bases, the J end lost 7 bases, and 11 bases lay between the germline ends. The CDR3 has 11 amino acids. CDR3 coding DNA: TGCAGCGTTGGGATCGAACGGGAGCAGTACTTC. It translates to CSVGIEREQYF.

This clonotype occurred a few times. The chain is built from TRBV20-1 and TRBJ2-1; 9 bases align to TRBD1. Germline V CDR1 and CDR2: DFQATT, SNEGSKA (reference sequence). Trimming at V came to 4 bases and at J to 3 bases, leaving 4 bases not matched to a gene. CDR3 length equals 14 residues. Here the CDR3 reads CSATDRGVYNEQFF. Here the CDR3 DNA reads TGCAGTGCTACCGACAGGGGGGTCTACAATGAGCAGTTCTTC.

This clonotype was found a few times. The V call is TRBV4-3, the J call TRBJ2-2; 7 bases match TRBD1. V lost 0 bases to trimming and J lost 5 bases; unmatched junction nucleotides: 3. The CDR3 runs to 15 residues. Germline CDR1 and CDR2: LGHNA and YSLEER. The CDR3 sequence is CASSQEPQGTGELFF. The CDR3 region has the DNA TGCGCCAGCAGCCAAGAACCACAGGGGACCGGGGAGCTGTTTTTT.

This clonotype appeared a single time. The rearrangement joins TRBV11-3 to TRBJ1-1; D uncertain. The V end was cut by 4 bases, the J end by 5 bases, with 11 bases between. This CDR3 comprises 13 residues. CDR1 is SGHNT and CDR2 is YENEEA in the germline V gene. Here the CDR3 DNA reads TGTGCCAGCAGCTCCGATTCAAGGACTGAAGCTTTCTTT. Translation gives CASSSDSRTEAFF.

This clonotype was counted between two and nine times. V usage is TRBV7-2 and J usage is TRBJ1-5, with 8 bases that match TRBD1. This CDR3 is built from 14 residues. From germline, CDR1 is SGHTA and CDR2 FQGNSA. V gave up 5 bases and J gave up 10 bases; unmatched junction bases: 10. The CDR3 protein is CASSLNRGDRPQHF. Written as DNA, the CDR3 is TGTGCCAGCAGCCTTAACAGGGGGGATCGACCCCAGCATTTT.

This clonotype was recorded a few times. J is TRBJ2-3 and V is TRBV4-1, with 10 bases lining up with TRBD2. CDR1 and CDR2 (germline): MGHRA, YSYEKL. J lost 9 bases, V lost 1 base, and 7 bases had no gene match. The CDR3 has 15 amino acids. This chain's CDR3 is CASSQVSSGGLTQYF. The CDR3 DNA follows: TGCGCCAGCAGCCAAGTCTCTAGCGGGGGCTTAACGCAGTATTTT.